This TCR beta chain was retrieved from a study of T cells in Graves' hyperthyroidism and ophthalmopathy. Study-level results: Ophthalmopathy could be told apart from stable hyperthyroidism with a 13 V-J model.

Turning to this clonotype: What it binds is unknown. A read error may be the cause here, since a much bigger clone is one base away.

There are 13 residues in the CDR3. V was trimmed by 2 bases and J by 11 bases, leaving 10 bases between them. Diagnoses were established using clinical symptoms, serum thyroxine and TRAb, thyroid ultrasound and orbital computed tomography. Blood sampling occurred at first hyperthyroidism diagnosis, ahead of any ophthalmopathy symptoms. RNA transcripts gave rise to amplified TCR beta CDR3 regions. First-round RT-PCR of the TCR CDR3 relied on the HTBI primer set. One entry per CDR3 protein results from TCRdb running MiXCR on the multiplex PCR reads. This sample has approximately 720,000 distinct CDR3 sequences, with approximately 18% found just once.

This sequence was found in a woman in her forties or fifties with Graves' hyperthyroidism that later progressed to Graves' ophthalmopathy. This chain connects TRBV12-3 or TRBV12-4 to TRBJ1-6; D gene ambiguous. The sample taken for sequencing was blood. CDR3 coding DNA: TGTGCCAGCAGTTTATCGGTCGATCCACCCCTCCACTTT. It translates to CASSLSVDPPLHF.